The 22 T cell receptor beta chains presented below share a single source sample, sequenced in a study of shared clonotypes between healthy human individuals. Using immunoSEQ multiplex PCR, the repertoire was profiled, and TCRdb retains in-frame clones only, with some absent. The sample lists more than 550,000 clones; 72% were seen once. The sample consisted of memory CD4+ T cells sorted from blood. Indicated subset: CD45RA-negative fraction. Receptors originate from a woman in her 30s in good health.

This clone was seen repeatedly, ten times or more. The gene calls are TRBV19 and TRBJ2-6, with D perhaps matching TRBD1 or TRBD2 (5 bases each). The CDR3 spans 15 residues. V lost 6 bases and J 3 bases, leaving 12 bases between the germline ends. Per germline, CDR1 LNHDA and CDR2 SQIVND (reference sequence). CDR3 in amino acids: CASSLGVDGANVLTF. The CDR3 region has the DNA TGTGCCAGTAGCTTGGGGGTGGATGGGGCCAACGTCCTGACTTTC.

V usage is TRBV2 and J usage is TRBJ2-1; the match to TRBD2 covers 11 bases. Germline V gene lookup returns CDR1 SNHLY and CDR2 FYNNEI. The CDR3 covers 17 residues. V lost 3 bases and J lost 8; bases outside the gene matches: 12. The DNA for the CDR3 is TGTGCCAGCAGTGATCGGGCTAGCGGGAGGAGATGGGATGAGCAGTTCTTC. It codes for CASSDRASGRRWDEQFF.

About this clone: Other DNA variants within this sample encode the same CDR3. CDR3 residues: CASSGGRNEKLFF. CDR3 DNA sequence: TGTGCCAGCTCGGGGGGAAGGAATGAAAAACTGTTTTTT. The gene calls are TRBV18 and TRBJ1-4; a possible D gene is TRBD1 (5 bases). CDR3 length: 13 amino acids. Between the trimmed V and J ends, which lost 6 bases and 5 bases, there was a span of 10 bases. Germline CDR1 is KGHSH and CDR2 is LQKENI.

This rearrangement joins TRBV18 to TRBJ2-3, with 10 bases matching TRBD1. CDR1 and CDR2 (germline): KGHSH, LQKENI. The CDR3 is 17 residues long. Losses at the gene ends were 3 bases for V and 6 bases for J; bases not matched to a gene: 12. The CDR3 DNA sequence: TGTGCCAGCTCACCCATGAACCGGGACAGGGGATGGGATACGCAGTATTTT. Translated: CASSPMNRDRGWDTQYF.

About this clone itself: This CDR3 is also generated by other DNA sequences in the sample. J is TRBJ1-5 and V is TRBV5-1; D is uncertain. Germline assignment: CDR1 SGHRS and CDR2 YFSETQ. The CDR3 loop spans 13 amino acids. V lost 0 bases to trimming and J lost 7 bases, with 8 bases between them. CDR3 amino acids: CASSLEGTQPQHF. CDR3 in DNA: TGCGCCAGCAGCTTGGAGGGCACACAGCCCCAGCATTTT.

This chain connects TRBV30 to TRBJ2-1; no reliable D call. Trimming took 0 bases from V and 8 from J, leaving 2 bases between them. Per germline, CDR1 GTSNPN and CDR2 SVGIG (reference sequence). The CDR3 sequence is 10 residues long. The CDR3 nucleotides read TGTGCCTGGAGTGTACATGAGCAGTTCTTC. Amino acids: CAWSVHEQFF.

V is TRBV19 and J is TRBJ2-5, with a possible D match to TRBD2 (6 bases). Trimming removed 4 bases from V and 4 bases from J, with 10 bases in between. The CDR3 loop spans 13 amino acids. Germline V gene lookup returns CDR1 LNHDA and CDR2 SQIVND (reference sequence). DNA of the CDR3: TGTGCCAGTAGTAGGGGGAGGAGAGAGACCCAGTACTTC. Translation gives CASSRGRRETQYF.

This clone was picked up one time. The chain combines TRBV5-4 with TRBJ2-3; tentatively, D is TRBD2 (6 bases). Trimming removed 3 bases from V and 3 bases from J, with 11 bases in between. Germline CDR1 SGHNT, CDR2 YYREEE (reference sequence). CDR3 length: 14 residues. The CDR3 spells CASSYAGGTDTQYF. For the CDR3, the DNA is TGTGCCAGCAGCTATGCAGGAGGGACAGATACGCAGTATTTT.

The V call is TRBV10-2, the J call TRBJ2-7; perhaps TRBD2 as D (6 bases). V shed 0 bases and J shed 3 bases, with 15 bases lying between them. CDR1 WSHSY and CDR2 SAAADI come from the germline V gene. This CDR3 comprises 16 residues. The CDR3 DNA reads TGCGCCAGCAGTGAGTCTACCCGGGAGAGGCACTACGAGCAGTACTTC. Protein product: CASSESTRERHYEQYF.

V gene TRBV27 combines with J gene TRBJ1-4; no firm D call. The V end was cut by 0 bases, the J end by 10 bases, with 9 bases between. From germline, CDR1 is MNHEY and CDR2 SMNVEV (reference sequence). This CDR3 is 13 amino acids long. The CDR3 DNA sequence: TGTGCCAGCAGTTTATCTGGGAATCCAAAACTGTTTTTT. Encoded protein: CASSLSGNPKLFF.

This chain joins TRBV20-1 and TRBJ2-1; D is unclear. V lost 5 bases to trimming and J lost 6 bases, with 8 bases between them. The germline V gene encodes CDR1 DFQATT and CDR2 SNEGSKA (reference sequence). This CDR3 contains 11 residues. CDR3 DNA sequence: TGCAGTGCTCACCGATTCAATGAGCAGTTCTTC. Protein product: CSAHRFNEQFF.

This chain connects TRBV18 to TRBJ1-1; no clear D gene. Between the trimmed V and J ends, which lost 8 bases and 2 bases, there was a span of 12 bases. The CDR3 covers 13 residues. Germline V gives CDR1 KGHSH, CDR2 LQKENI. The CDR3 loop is CASAETENTEAFF. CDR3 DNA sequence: TGTGCCAGCGCGGAAACGGAAAACACTGAAGCTTTCTTT.

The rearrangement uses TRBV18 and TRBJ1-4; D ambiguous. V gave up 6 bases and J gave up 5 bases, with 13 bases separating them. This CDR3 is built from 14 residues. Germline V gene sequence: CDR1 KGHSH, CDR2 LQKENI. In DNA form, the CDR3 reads TGTGCCAGCTCCCCGCCGATGCGGAATGAAAAACTGTTTTTT. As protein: CASSPPMRNEKLFF.

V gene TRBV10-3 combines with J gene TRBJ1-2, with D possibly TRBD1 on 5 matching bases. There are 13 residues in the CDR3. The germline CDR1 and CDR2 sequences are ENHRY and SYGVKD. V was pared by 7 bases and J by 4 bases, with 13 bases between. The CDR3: CAIKAGMGYGYTF. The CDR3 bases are TGTGCCATCAAGGCAGGGATGGGCTATGGCTACACCTTC.

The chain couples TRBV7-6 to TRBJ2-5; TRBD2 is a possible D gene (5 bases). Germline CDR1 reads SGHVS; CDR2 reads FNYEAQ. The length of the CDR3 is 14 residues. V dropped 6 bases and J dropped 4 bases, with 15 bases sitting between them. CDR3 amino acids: CASSFQIGVETQYF. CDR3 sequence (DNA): TGTGCCAGCAGTTTCCAGATCGGGGTAGAGACCCAGTACTTC.

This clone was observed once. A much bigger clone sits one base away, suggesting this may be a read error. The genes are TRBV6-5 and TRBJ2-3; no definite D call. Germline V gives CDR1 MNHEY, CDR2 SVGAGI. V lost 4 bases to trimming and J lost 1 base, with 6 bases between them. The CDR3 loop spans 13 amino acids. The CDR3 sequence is CASSFEGTDTQYF. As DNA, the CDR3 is TGTGCCAGCAGTTTCGAGGGCACAGATACGCAGTATTTT.

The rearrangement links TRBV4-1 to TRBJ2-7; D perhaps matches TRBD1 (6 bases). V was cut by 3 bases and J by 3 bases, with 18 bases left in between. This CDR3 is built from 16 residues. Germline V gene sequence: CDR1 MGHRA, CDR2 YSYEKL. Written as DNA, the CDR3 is TGCGCCAGCAGCCAGGGGGCCAGCGGAGCCCTCTACGAGCAGTACTTC. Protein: CASSQGASGALYEQYF.

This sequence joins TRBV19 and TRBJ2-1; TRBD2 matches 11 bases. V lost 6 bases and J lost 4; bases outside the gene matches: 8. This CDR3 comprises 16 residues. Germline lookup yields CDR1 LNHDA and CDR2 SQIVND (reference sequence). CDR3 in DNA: TGTGCCAGTAGACTAGCGGGAGCTGGAGTATACAATGAGCAGTTCTTC. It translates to CASRLAGAGVYNEQFF.

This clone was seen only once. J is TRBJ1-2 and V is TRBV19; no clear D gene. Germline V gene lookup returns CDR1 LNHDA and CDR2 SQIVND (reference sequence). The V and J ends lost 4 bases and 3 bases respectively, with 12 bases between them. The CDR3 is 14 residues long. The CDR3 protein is CASSSWPPDYGYTF. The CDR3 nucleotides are TGTGCCAGTAGTAGTTGGCCTCCAGACTATGGCTACACCTTC.

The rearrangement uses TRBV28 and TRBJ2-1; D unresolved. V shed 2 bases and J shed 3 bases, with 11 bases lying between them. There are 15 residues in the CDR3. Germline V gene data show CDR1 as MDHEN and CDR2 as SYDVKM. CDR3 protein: CASSLGGPNYNEQFF. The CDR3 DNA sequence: TGTGCCAGCAGTTTAGGTGGGCCTAACTACAATGAGCAGTTCTTC.

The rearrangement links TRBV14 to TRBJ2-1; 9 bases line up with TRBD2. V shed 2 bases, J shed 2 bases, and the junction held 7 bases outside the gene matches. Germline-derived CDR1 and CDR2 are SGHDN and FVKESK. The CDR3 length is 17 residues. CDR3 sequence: CASSQFFLAGAYNEQFF. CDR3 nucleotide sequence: TGTGCCAGCAGCCAATTCTTCTTAGCGGGAGCCTACAATGAGCAGTTCTTC.

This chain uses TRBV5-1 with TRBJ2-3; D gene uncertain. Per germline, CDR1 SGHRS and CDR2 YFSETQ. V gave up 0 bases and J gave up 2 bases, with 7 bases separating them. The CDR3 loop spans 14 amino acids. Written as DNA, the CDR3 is TGCGCCAGCAGCTTGGGCCACGCCACAGATACGCAGTATTTT. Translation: CASSLGHATDTQYF.